This passage covers 24 T cell receptor beta chains from one sample sequenced in a study of naive and memory T cell subsets. These TCRs' antigens remain unknown. Both TRBC1 and TRBC2 were covered by a beta constant-region primer of two equimolar oligonucleotides. The ligated cDNA underwent four PCR rounds using SP2 and nested alpha and beta constant-region primers. MiXCR, run by TCRdb on the UMI-ligation and nested PCR reads, gives a single entry per CDR3 protein. Of under 150,000 distinct CDR3 sequences in the sample, 15% to 25% are singletons; the top ten hold more than 0.6%. Findings and limits, study-wide: Possibly reflecting memory cells re-expressing CD45RA, a few larger clonotypes occurred in naive repertoires, especially CD8.

The sequenced material came from naive CD8+ T cells from blood. The receptors derive from a human donor in good health.

This clonotype occurred a few times. CDR3 protein: CASSHEETQYF. The CDR3 DNA sequence: TGTGCCAGCAGCCACGAAGAGACCCAGTACTTC. The gene calls are TRBV3-1 and TRBJ2-5, with D hard to call. The CDR3 has 11 residues. Germline V CDR1 and CDR2: LGHDT, YNNKEL (reference sequence). The V end was cut by 3 bases, the J end by 3 bases, with 2 bases between.

This clonotype was seen a handful of times. The chain carries TRBV6-5 and TRBJ2-4; D is unclear. The CDR3 is made up of 13 amino acids. Between the trimmed V and J ends, which lost 6 bases and 9 bases, there was a span of 15 bases. CDR1 is MNHEY and CDR2 is SVGAGI in the germline V gene. The CDR3 DNA follows: TGTGCCAGCAGCCCAGACTTTTGGGCCATTCAGTACTTC. Translated: CASSPDFWAIQYF.

The chain employs TRBV21-1 and TRBJ1-1. TRBV21-1 is marked as a pseudogene. This CDR3 spans 15 amino acids. The CDR3 spells CASSKGRESNTEAFF. The CDR3 DNA is TGTGCCAGCAGCAAGGGGAGGGAATCAAACACTGAAGCTTTCTTT.

V is TRBV4-2 and J is TRBJ1-5, with TRBD1 matching 7 bases. The CDR3 runs to 16 residues. The V segment lost 1 base and the J segment 3 bases; nucleotides outside the gene matches: 6. Looked up from germline, CDR1 is LGHNA and CDR2 is YNFKEQ. This chain's CDR3 is CASSQGTGPLNQPQHF. CDR3 DNA: TGTGCCAGCAGCCAAGGGACAGGACCGCTCAATCAGCCCCAGCATTTT.

The rearrangement uses TRBV30 and TRBJ2-1, with 7 bases that match TRBD1. CDR3 length: 13 residues. From germline, CDR1 is GTSNPN and CDR2 SVGIG (reference sequence). V shed 3 bases, J shed 9 bases, and the junction held 8 bases outside the gene matches. CDR3 in amino acids: CAWRARQGGEQFF. CDR3 nucleotide sequence: TGTGCCTGGAGAGCCCGACAGGGCGGTGAGCAGTTCTTC.

This clonotype was observed a few times. The chain uses TRBV29-1 and TRBJ2-2, with D possibly matching TRBD2 (5 bases). Trimming took off 6 bases at V and 5 bases at J, with 16 bases between the two ends. CDR1 is SQVTM and CDR2 is ANQGSEA in the germline V gene. The length of the CDR3 is 14 residues. CDR3 nucleotide sequence: TGCAGCGTCCCGCCCAAGAGCGGAACCGGGGAGCTGTTTTTT. Translating it yields CSVPPKSGTGELFF.

This clonotype was detected only once. V is TRBV20-1 and J is TRBJ2-3, with a possible D match to TRBD1 (6 bases). This CDR3 region has 15 residues. Trimming removed 0 bases at V and 4 bases at J, with 14 bases between. Germline values: CDR1 DFQATT, CDR2 SNEGSKA (reference sequence). Written as DNA, the CDR3 is TGCAGTGCTAGAGAGCCAGGGGACAACTCAGATACGCAGTATTTT. This codes for CSAREPGDNSDTQYF.

The chain recombines TRBV2 with TRBJ2-5, with a tentative D call TRBD1 (6 bases). Looked up from germline, CDR1 is SNHLY and CDR2 is FYNNEI. V was trimmed by 10 bases and J by 3 bases, leaving 12 bases between them. CDR3 size: 12 residues. CDR3 DNA: TGTGCCAAGGGGGTTTGGGAAGAGACCCAGTACTTC. Translating it yields CAKGVWEETQYF.

The chain has TRBV13 and TRBJ2-3, with 7 bases aligning to TRBD1. V was clipped by 5 bases and J by 0 bases; unmatched bases: 8. Germline CDR1 is PRHDT and CDR2 is FYEKMQ (reference sequence). CDR3 length: 16 residues. The CDR3 bases are TGTGCCAGCAGCCCCCGGACAGGAGAAAGCACAGATACGCAGTATTTT. Translation: CASSPRTGESTDTQYF.

This chain connects TRBV27 to TRBJ2-1; D might be TRBD2 (5 bases). Trimming removed 2 bases from V and 3 bases from J, with 11 bases in between. The CDR3 loop spans 15 amino acids. CDR1 MNHEY and CDR2 SMNVEV come from the germline V gene (reference sequence). The CDR3 region is CASSLSGEIYNEQFF. The CDR3, as DNA: TGTGCCAGCAGTTTAAGCGGAGAAATCTACAATGAGCAGTTCTTC.

The chain has TRBV20-1 and TRBJ2-3; TRBD2 agrees at 12 bases. Trimming cost V 1 base and J 3 bases; bases outside gene matches: 5. The CDR3 has 16 amino acids. In germline, CDR1 is DFQATT, CDR2 SNEGSKA (reference sequence). The CDR3 here is CSARVLAGGYTDTQYF. CDR3 nucleotide sequence: TGCAGTGCTAGAGTACTAGCGGGAGGTTATACAGATACGCAGTATTTT.

This chain joins TRBV7-9 and TRBJ2-1, with D uncertain. The V and J ends lost 5 bases and 7 bases respectively, with 18 bases between them. This CDR3 region has 15 residues. Germline V lookup: CDR1 SEHNR, CDR2 FQNEAQ (reference sequence). The CDR3 loop is CASSPRLAPTNEQFF. CDR3 in DNA: TGTGCCAGCAGCCCCCGATTAGCCCCTACTAATGAGCAGTTCTTC. The full variable domain, its missing parts supplied by reference TRBV7-9 and TRBJ2-1, is DTGVSQNPRHKITKRGQNVTFRCDPISEHNRLYWYRQTLGQGPEFLTYFQNEAQLEKSRLLSDRFSAERPKGSFSTLEIQRTEQGDSAMYLCASSPRLAPTNEQFFGPGTRLTVL.

There are a few counts of this clonotype. The gene calls are TRBV20-1 and TRBJ2-1; D possibly matches TRBD1 or TRBD2 (6 bases each). Germline CDR1 reads DFQATT; CDR2 reads SNEGSKA (reference sequence). The germline V and J ends were trimmed by 0 bases and 2 bases, with 11 bases remaining between them. The CDR3 sequence is 15 residues long. CDR3 nucleotide sequence: TGCAGTGCTAGAGATCCGGGGGCGGCCTACAATGAGCAGTTCTTC. This encodes CSARDPGAAYNEQFF.

There are a few counts of this clonotype. V and J are TRBV24-1 and TRBJ1-1; no reliable D call. CDR3 length: 12 amino acids. V lost 5 bases and J 1 base, leaving 4 bases between the germline ends. Per the germline V gene, CDR1 is KGHDR and CDR2 is SFDVKD. CDR3 residues: CATSAGNTEAFF. In DNA, the CDR3 is TGTGCCACCAGTGCAGGGAACACTGAAGCTTTCTTT.

The chain is built from TRBV6-2 or TRBV6-3 and TRBJ2-6; a possible D gene is TRBD1 (6 bases). The CDR3 sequence is 19 residues long. Trimming cost V 5 bases and J 1 base, with 21 bases left between them. Germline loops: CDR1 MNHEY, CDR2 SVGEGT. The DNA of the CDR3 is TGTGCCAGCAGTAAAACCCGGGACATGACTAAGTCTGGGGCCAACGTCCTGACTTTC. It specifies CASSKTRDMTKSGANVLTF.

The rearrangement joins TRBV11-3 to TRBJ2-1; D is ambiguous. Germline values: CDR1 SGHNT, CDR2 YENEEA. This CDR3 has 12 amino acids. Trimming left V 3 bases short and J 10 bases short, with 10 bases between. The CDR3 coding sequence is TGTGCCAGCAGCTTTCGTCAGACGGAGCAGTTCTTC. It specifies CASSFRQTEQFF.

The chain couples TRBV6-5 to TRBJ1-3; no clear D gene. Germline V CDR1 and CDR2: MNHEY, SVGAGI. V lost 0 bases, J lost 3 bases, and 3 bases lay in between. The CDR3 is 13 residues long. The CDR3 DNA reads TGTGCCAGCAGTTACTCTTTTGGAAACACCATATATTTT. Protein product: CASSYSFGNTIYF.

The rearrangement uses TRBV6-5 and TRBJ2-7; tentative D call: TRBD1 (6 bases). The CDR3 covers 14 residues. Between the trimmed V and J ends, which lost 5 bases and 0 bases, there was a span of 11 bases. Germline assignment: CDR1 MNHEY and CDR2 SVGAGI. CDR3 nucleotide sequence: TGTGCCAGCAGTCAGACAGGACTCTCCTACGAGCAGTACTTC. It specifies CASSQTGLSYEQYF.

The rearrangement uses TRBV28 and TRBJ2-3, with a weak D call TRBD2 (5 bases). This CDR3 spans 14 amino acids. Germline V gives CDR1 MDHEN, CDR2 SYDVKM. The ends were cut back, 2 bases at V and 2 bases at J, with 8 bases in the middle. CDR3 residues: CASSLVSVTDTQYF. CDR3 sequence (DNA): TGTGCCAGCAGTTTAGTTAGCGTCACAGATACGCAGTATTTT.

V usage is TRBV27 and J usage is TRBJ2-1; 9 bases are a match to TRBD2. CDR1 is MNHEY, CDR2 SMNVEV, per germline (reference sequence). Losses at the gene ends were 4 bases for V and 3 bases for J; bases not matched to a gene: 1. The CDR3 sequence is 14 residues long. CDR3 region: CASSWREGYNEQFF. The CDR3 region has the DNA TGTGCCAGCAGTTGGCGGGAGGGCTACAATGAGCAGTTCTTC.

The genes are TRBV5-1 and TRBJ2-3; tentatively, D is TRBD2 (6 bases). There are 16 residues in the CDR3. With 4 bases removed from V and 3 bases from J, the gap between germline ends came to 18 bases. CDR1 and CDR2 from the germline V gene are SGHRS and YFSETQ. The CDR3 coding sequence is TGCGCCAGCAGCCAGTCCGGGACTGTAGAAACAGATACGCAGTATTTT. Translated: CASSQSGTVETDTQYF.

This chain connects TRBV20-1 to TRBJ2-1; D is unclear. Deletions cut 6 bases from V and 7 bases from J, with 16 bases between. Germline V gene data show CDR1 as DFQATT and CDR2 as SNEGSKA (reference sequence). The CDR3 spans 13 residues. CDR3 nucleotides: TGCAGTGCAACCGACCTTAATGGAAATGAGCAGTTCTTC. Its protein product is CSATDLNGNEQFF.

This clonotype appeared a few times. V usage is TRBV9 and J usage is TRBJ1-2, with 8 bases that match TRBD1. J was trimmed by 6 bases and V by 3 bases; bases with no gene match: 7. The germline CDR1 and CDR2 sequences are SGDLS and YYNGEE. This CDR3 is 14 amino acids long. The CDR3 loop reads CASSAQGALDGYTF. In DNA form, the CDR3 reads TGTGCCAGCAGCGCCCAGGGGGCGCTTGATGGCTACACCTTC.

The V and J genes are TRBV6-5 and TRBJ1-1; D gene ambiguous. The V end lost 2 bases, the J end lost 8 bases, and 9 bases lay between the germline ends. The CDR3 has 12 amino acids. Germline assignment: CDR1 MNHEY and CDR2 SVGAGI. DNA for the CDR3: TGTGCCAGCAGTTACGCGGACGGCGAAGCTTTCTTT. Translation: CASSYADGEAFF.